The subject of this entry is one TCR beta chain. Its cognate antigen is unknown. This sample is part of a study of T cell responses to AZD1222 COVID-19 vaccine. After removal of 7 bases from V and 6 bases from J, the junction contained 11 bases not matched to a gene. Germline V gene sequence: CDR1 SGHRS, CDR2 YFSETQ. CDR3 length: 15 amino acids. Study-wide results and limits: It was only five to seven AZD1222 recipients who were seropositive at baseline. Sampling captured repertoires only after the peak T cell response. Spike-specific TCR breadth rose after two AZD1222 doses, and depth rose as well.

Clones were read by immunoSEQ multiplex PCR, and TCRdb kept only the in-frame ones, dropping some. The data show around 130,000 clones, 89% seen once. Some second doses came at about 4 weeks and others at about 12 weeks; these were pooled. The chain employs TRBV5-1 and TRBJ2-3, with 10 bases identical to TRBD2. The clonotype was recovered from an adult who received the AZD1222 COVID-19 vaccine. The specimen was peripheral blood, collected 28 days after the second AZD1222 dose. The CDR3 DNA is TGCGCCAGCCAACAGCCGCTAGCGGGGGACGATACGCAGTATTTT. Residues: CASQQPLAGDDTQYF.